Described below is a single T cell receptor beta chain sequence and its context. This clonotype appeared once. This clone's antigen is unknown. Base quality data are lacking; no much larger clone is found one base away. One read provides weak support. This sample is part of a study of low-dose radiotherapy and immunotherapy resistance in tumors (dated by TCRdb to 2022 to 2024). In the study overall: In Cohort 1, each fraction delivered 0.5 Gy every 2 weeks, and the prescribed total PTV dose was 6.5 Gy. Cohort 2 received 1 Gy per fraction every two weeks, with a total of 13 Gy over 26 weeks. Cyclophosphamide 200 mg/m2 was administered intravenously every two weeks, one day before each radiation and immunotherapy administration. Nivolumab was administered intravenously as a 240 mg flat dose every two weeks, and ipilimumab was administered intravenously at 1 mg/kg every six weeks. Eight patients were included in the translational analysis: three from the first dose cohort and the first five from the second dose cohort. Starting on cycle 1 day 1, patients took 300 mg of aspirin by mouth once daily for four cycles. The trial did not randomize participants into treatment groups.

V loses 7 bases of germline sequence and J loses 4 bases, and the interval between the two ends is 16 bases. The germline V gene specifies MNHEY as CDR1 and SVGEGT as CDR2. Inclusive of the bounding cysteine and phenylalanine, the CDR3 is 14 residues long. This entry keeps only the CDR3 DNA: 42 bases, framed from base 1. First-strand cDNA was synthesized using Superscript III and a set of TRAV- and TRBV-specific primers, so that both TCRalpha and TCRbeta chains were covered. TCRs were amplified with Phusion for 20 to 25 PCR cycles, with a constant-region primer paired with the adapter attached to the V primers. The MessageAmp II aRNA Amplification Kit was used to amplify the isolated mRNA, with in vitro transcription run for under 20 hours at 37 degrees C. mRNA for TCR sequencing was isolated with the Dynabeads mRNA DIRECT Purification Kit. A second approximately 23-cycle Phusion PCR added indexed Illumina adapters, and products were purified with AMPure XP beads. As for how the authors treated the data: Using custom Perl scripts, TCR sequences that encoded the same protein were pooled, out-of-frame sequences were dropped, and the abundance of each clonotype was calculated. Any TCR sequence supported by only a single read was excluded from analysis. The metrics used to describe the repertoires included Shannon entropy, Gini index, clonality, richness, and the frequency of TCRs shared between repertoires. TCRdb reran the public reads through fastp at Q25 and MiXCR, keeping productive beta chains. Rows with one shared CDR3 protein collapse into an entry with the most common genes and DNA. None of the V and J calls come from the authors' own analysis; TCRdb made them. Within this sample are nearly 7,500 distinct CDR3 sequences, with around 80% of them counted one time only. The ten biggest clones cover roughly 6% of the sample.

Donors were enrolled in RACIN, a single-arm phase I dose-escalation trial combining nivolumab, ipilimumab, aspirin, low-dose cyclophosphamide and low-dose radiotherapy. To be eligible, a patient needed to have an advanced solid tumor that was TIL-negative. The chain uses TRBV6-2 or TRBV6-3 and TRBJ1-2, and TRBD1 may be the D gene, going by 6 matching bases. This receptor was obtained from a human donor with advanced metastatic prostate, ovarian, gallbladder or colorectal cancer (not recorded which). This table probably holds off-target reads from a library built for another chain. The CDR3 protein: CASTNPGQFYGYTF. In nucleotide form, the sequence is TGTGCCAGCACTAATCCTGGACAGTTCTATGGCTACACCTTC.